The entry that follows covers one TCR beta chain sequence. The CDR3 loop spans 19 amino acids. CDR1 is KGHSH, CDR2 LQKENI, per germline. V lost 6 bases to trimming and J lost 5 bases; unmatched junction nucleotides: 17. Here immunoSEQ multiplex PCR was the method, and the copy in TCRdb shows in-frame clones only, minus some. The table shows around 85,000 clones, with 85% to 95% occurring only once. The sample originates from a study of control samples from healthy donors and cancer patients. The genes are TRBV18 and TRBJ1-4, with 11 nucleotides matching TRBD1. The clonotype originates from a woman between 18 and 29 years old in good health. The sample consisted of blood. The CDR3 DNA is TGTGCCAGCTCCCCTAAAGTGGGACAGGGGGAGTTCTGGAATGAAAAACTGTTTTTT. Amino acids: CASSPKVGQGEFWNEKLFF.